Shown below are 19 T cell receptor beta chains from a single sample sequenced in a study of T cell responses to AZD1222 COVID-19 vaccine (dated by TCRdb to about 2021). According to the study, the label for this sample's time point signals: baseline before first vaccination. Library preparation employed the immunoSEQ multiplex PCR assay. Sourced from immuneACCESS, this table was stored by TCRdb with only in-frame sequences that have V and J called. A share of the clones is absent; for the studies checked, an unresolved V gene accounts for under half, and the remainder has no known explanation. Present in this sample are roughly 130,000 clones, around 90% of which were seen just once. In total, the top ten clones hold approximately 1.6% of the sample. The sequenced sample was peripheral blood, obtained on day 0 of AZD1222 vaccination. The receptors shown here come from an adult in good health.

CDR3 amino acids: CASSLNGLAGREQYF. The CDR3 bases are TGTGCCAGCAGCTTAAACGGACTAGCGGGGCGGGAGCAGTACTTC. J is TRBJ2-7 and V is TRBV7-3, with 12 bases fitting TRBD2. The trim removed 1 base at V and 7 bases at J, leaving 5 bases unmatched. The CDR3 is made up of 15 amino acids. The germline V gene encodes CDR1 SGHTA and CDR2 FQGTGA.

This clone was observed a single time. The rearrangement uses TRBV6-5 and TRBJ1-5; tentative D call: TRBD1 (6 bases). This CDR3 comprises 13 residues. The V end lost 6 bases, the J end lost 4 bases, and 10 bases lay between the germline ends. Germline-derived CDR1 and CDR2 are MNHEY and SVGAGI. This chain's CDR3 is CASSRQENQPQHF. The CDR3 coding sequence is TGTGCCAGCAGCAGACAGGAGAATCAGCCCCAGCATTTT.

This chain connects TRBV18 to TRBJ2-7, with D possibly called TRBD1 or TRBD2 (5 bases each). Germline loops: CDR1 KGHSH, CDR2 LQKENI. V was trimmed by 2 bases and J by 7 bases, leaving 9 bases between them. The length of the CDR3 is 12 residues. This CDR3 reads CASSPVGEEQYF. The CDR3 DNA follows: TGTGCCAGCTCACCAGTGGGGGAAGAGCAGTACTTC.

V gene TRBV29-1 combines with J gene TRBJ1-1; D gene unclear. From germline, CDR1 is SQVTM and CDR2 ANQGSEA. V shed 7 bases and J shed 1 base, with 19 bases lying between them. This CDR3 is built from 15 residues. The CDR3, as DNA: TGCAGCGACCGTACGGGGATTTTAGGGAACACTGAAGCTTTCTTT. Encoded protein: CSDRTGILGNTEAFF.

V and J are TRBV19 and TRBJ1-3; 7 bases align to TRBD1. This CDR3 is built from 15 residues. The V and J ends lost 5 bases and 4 bases, in that order; junction bases with no gene match: 8. Germline lookup yields CDR1 LNHDA and CDR2 SQIVND (reference sequence). The CDR3 reads CASSPGRGYGNTIYF. For the CDR3, the DNA is TGTGCCAGTAGTCCTGGCAGGGGGTACGGAAACACCATATATTTT.

This clone was seen once. The gene calls are TRBV15 and TRBJ1-2; D is undetermined. V lost 0 bases to trimming and J lost 1 base, with 12 bases between them. The CDR3 length is 16 residues. Germline V gives CDR1 LNHNV, CDR2 YYDKDF (reference sequence). CDR3: CATSREGPRLNYGYTF. CDR3 coding DNA: TGTGCCACCAGCAGAGAGGGCCCCCGGCTTAACTATGGCTACACCTTC. Filled out from reference TRBV15 and TRBJ1-2, the complete variable domain reads DAMVIQNPRYQVTQFGKPVTLSCSQTLNHNVMYWYQQKSSQAPKLLFHYYDKDFNNEADTPDNFQSRRPNTSFCFLDIRSPGLGDTAMYLCATSREGPRLNYGYTFGSGTRLTVV.

CDR3 amino acids: CASSLGRVTRTSPLHF. Here the CDR3 DNA reads TGTGCCAGCAGCTTAGGGCGGGTGACAAGGACTTCACCCCTCCACTTT. J is TRBJ1-6 and V is TRBV7-9, with unresolved D. This CDR3 comprises 16 residues. Deletions cut 1 base from V and 9 bases from J, with 16 bases between. Germline CDR1 and CDR2: SEHNR and FQNEAQ (reference sequence).

The rearrangement links TRBV18 to TRBJ1-4; the D is unclear. The CDR3 loop spans 12 amino acids. Trimming pared 6 bases from V and 8 bases from J, leaving 10 bases between. CDR1 is KGHSH and CDR2 is LQKENI in the germline V gene. The CDR3: CASSRDREKLFF. The CDR3, as DNA: TGTGCCAGCTCCCGAGATAGAGAAAAACTGTTTTTT. Full variable domain (remainder filled in from reference TRBV18 and TRBJ1-4): NAGVMQNPRHLVRRRGQEARLRCSPMKGHSHVYWYRQLPEEGLKFMVYLQKENIIDESGMPKERFSAEFPKEGPSILRIQQVVRGDSAAYFCASSRDREKLFFGSGTQLSVL.

The chain combines TRBV9 with TRBJ1-6; possibly TRBD1 for D (6 bases). Germline V gene sequence: CDR1 SGDLS, CDR2 YYNGEE. The CDR3 sequence is 15 residues long. V was trimmed by 0 bases and J by 7 bases, leaving 11 bases between them. CDR3 nucleotides: TGTGCCAGCAGCGTAGCCCAGGGGTTGAATTCACCCCTCCACTTT. Residues: CASSVAQGLNSPLHF.

The gene calls are TRBV9 and TRBJ1-1; D gene uncertain. The CDR3 sequence is 12 residues long. Germline values: CDR1 SGDLS, CDR2 YYNGEE. Trimming stripped 4 bases from V and 7 bases from J, with 11 bases between. The CDR3: CASSSGDLEAFF. Written as DNA, the CDR3 is TGTGCCAGCAGCAGCGGCGACCTTGAAGCTTTCTTT.

V gene TRBV7-3 combines with J gene TRBJ1-1; a weak D match, TRBD1 (6 bases). Germline V gene lookup returns CDR1 SGHTA and CDR2 FQGTGA. This CDR3 has 14 amino acids. The V end was cut by 4 bases, the J end by 1 base, with 10 bases between. Here the CDR3 DNA reads TGTGCCAGCAGCTCGGGACACCCGAACACTGAAGCTTTCTTT. Translating gives CASSSGHPNTEAFF.

J is TRBJ1-5 and V is TRBV7-2; TRBD1 agrees at 10 bases. The CDR3 consists of 15 residues. V lost 5 bases and J lost 6; bases outside the gene matches: 7. The germline gives CDR1 SGHTA, CDR2 FQGNSA. In nucleotides, the CDR3 is TGTGCCAGCAGCCAGACAGGGGGCTCGAGTCAGCCCCAGCATTTT. Encoded protein: CASSQTGGSSQPQHF.

The V gene is TRBV25-1, the J gene TRBJ1-3; D gene ambiguous. The CDR3 has 14 residues. V was pared by 3 bases and J by 0 bases, with 6 bases between. Germline V gene data show CDR1 as MGHDK and CDR2 as SYGVNS. The CDR3 is CASSESDSGNTIYF. The CDR3 DNA reads as TGTGCCAGCAGTGAGTCAGACTCTGGAAACACCATATATTTT.

The chain has TRBV7-2 and TRBJ1-1; 9 bases are shared with TRBD1. Germline V gene sequence: CDR1 SGHTA, CDR2 FQGNSA. Germline trimming cut 5 bases from V and 1 base from J; bases unmatched to any gene: 5. The CDR3 sequence is 15 residues long. The chain's CDR3 is CASSKHRGQNTEAFF. The CDR3 nucleotides read TGTGCCAGCAGCAAACACAGGGGGCAGAACACTGAAGCTTTCTTT.

This rearrangement joins TRBV10-3 to TRBJ2-3; D not certain. The V and J ends lost 6 bases and 2 bases respectively, with 12 bases between them. This CDR3 region has 14 residues. Per the germline V gene, CDR1 is ENHRY and CDR2 is SYGVKD. The CDR3 protein is CAIRPDKITDTQYF. Here the CDR3 DNA reads TGTGCCATCAGGCCAGATAAAATCACAGATACGCAGTATTTT.

This chain joins TRBV19 and TRBJ1-4, with 9 bases fitting TRBD1. CDR3 size: 12 residues. The germline CDR1 and CDR2 sequences are LNHDA and SQIVND (reference sequence). V shed 8 bases, J shed 7 bases, and the junction held 2 bases outside the gene matches. The CDR3 bases are TGTGCCAGTGGGACAGGGATTGAAAAACTGTTTTTT. Protein: CASGTGIEKLFF.

This chain links TRBV27 with TRBJ1-4; 9 bases align to TRBD1. The CDR3 spans 15 residues. Trimming removed 5 bases from V and 7 bases from J; junction bases left unmatched: 8. Per the germline V gene, CDR1 is MNHEY and CDR2 is SMNVEV (reference sequence). For the CDR3, the DNA is TGTGCCAGCAGTGCAGGGACAGGGAATGCTGAAAAACTGTTTTTT. Protein sequence: CASSAGTGNAEKLFF.

V gene TRBV9 combines with J gene TRBJ1-6; D is unclear. Germline CDR1 and CDR2: SGDLS and YYNGEE. The CDR3 runs to 12 residues. V shed 1 base and J shed 7 bases, with 3 bases lying between them. The CDR3 sequence: CASSVSNSPLHF. DNA for the CDR3: TGTGCCAGCAGCGTATCCAATTCACCCCTCCACTTT.

The chain uses TRBV6-5 and TRBJ1-1; 8 bases map to TRBD1. CDR3 size: 14 residues. V was clipped by 6 bases and J by 5 bases; unmatched bases: 8. Looked up from germline, CDR1 is MNHEY and CDR2 is SVGAGI. The CDR3, as DNA: TGTGCCAGCAGACCCAGGGGGCTGGGGACTGAAGCTTTCTTT. It translates to CASRPRGLGTEAFF.